The rows below give T cell receptor beta chains drawn from one sample of a study of post-analysis software for immune sequencing data. TCRdb used MiXCR to reprocess the PCR reads, holding one entry per CDR3 protein. The repertoire holds some 690,000 distinct CDR3 sequences, 25% to 30% seen once, with around 0.55% in the top ten. The sequenced material came from blood. The receptors here all came from a girl aged 5-17 years with multiple sclerosis. Both conserved end residues are trimmed from each CDR3. Fields, in order: clone size, V gene, J gene, CDR3 protein. Clone size, where shown, is once, few, many, or a class for clones that have expanded.

clone_size: -; v_call: TRBV6-6; j_call: TRBJ1-1; cdr3_aa: ASRNNRNPNTEAF
clone_size: -; v_call: TRBV6-5; j_call: TRBJ1-5; cdr3_aa: ASSYSRDPTQPQH
clone_size: few; v_call: TRBV7-7; j_call: TRBJ2-5; cdr3_aa: ASSPPSRGGLWQETQY
clone_size: -; v_call: TRBV29-1; j_call: TRBJ2-7; cdr3_aa: SVARTSGRGNEQY
clone_size: -; v_call: TRBV12-5; j_call: -; cdr3_aa: ASGLVGTRFLETQY
clone_size: few; v_call: TRBV7-2; j_call: TRBJ2-5; cdr3_aa: ASSLGSRPQETQY
clone_size: many; v_call: TRBV4-3; j_call: TRBJ2-7; cdr3_aa: ASSVRDRGLNEQY
clone_size: -; v_call: TRBV24-1; j_call: TRBJ2-1; cdr3_aa: ATSDPSASASGFNEQF
clone_size: -; v_call: TRBV20-1; j_call: TRBJ1-1; cdr3_aa: SARAYDRGNTEAF
clone_size: -; v_call: TRBV20-1; j_call: TRBJ1-4; cdr3_aa: STGNGDEKLF
clone_size: few; v_call: TRBV3-1; j_call: TRBJ2-1; cdr3_aa: ASTHLIGGPSSYNEQF
clone_size: -; v_call: TRBV27; j_call: TRBJ1-6; cdr3_aa: ASRRSGPGGGSYNSPLH
clone_size: -; v_call: TRBV20-1; j_call: TRBJ2-5; cdr3_aa: SVGDPRWETQY
clone_size: -; v_call: TRBV7-6; j_call: TRBJ2-5; cdr3_aa: ASSVTTAQETQY
clone_size: -; v_call: TRBV4-1; j_call: TRBJ2-1; cdr3_aa: ASSTSGGPAYNEQF
clone_size: -; v_call: TRBV20-1; j_call: TRBJ2-3; cdr3_aa: SARSLTGEKDTQY